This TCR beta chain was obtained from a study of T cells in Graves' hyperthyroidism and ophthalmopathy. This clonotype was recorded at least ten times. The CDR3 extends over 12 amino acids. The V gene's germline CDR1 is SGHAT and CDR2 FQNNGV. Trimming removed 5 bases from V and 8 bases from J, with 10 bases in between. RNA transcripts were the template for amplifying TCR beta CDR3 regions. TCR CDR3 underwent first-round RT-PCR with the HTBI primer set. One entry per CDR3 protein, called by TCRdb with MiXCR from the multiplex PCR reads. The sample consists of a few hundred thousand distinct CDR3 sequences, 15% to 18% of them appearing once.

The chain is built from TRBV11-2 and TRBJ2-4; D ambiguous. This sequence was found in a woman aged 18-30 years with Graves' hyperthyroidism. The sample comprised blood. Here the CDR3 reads CASSPARHIQYF. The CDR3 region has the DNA TGTGCCAGCAGCCCTGCCCGGCACATTCAGTACTTC.